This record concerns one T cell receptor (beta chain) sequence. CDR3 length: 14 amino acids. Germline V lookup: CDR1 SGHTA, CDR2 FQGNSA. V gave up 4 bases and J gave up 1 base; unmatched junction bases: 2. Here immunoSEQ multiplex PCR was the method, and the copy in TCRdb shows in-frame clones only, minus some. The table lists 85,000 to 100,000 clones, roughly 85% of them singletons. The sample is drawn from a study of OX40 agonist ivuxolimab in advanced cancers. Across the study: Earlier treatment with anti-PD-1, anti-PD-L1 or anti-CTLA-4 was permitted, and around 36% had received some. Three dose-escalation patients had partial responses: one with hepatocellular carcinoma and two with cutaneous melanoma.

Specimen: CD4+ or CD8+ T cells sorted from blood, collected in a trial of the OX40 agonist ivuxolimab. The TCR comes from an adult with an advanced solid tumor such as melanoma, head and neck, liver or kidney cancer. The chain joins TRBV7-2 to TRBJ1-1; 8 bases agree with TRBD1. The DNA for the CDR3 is TGTGCCAGCAGCTGGGACAGGCGGAACACTGAAGCTTTCTTT. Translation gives CASSWDRRNTEAFF.